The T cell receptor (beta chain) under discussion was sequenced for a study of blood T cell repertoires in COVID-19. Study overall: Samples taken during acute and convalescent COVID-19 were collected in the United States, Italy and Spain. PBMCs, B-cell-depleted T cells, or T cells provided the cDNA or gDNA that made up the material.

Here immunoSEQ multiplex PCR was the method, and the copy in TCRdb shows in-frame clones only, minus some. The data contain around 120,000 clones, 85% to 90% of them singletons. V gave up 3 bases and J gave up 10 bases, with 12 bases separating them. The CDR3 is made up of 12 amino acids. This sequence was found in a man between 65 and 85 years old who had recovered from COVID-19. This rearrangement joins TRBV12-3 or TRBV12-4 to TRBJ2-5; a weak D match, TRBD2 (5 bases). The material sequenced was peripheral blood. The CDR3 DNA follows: TGTGCCAGCAGTTTCGGGGATCGGGACCAGTACTTC. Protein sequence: CASSFGDRDQYF.